The 15 T cell receptor beta chains below all came from one sample that was sequenced in a study of beta chain features in type 1 diabetes. Findings and caveats of the study: Shortening that was moderate but significant affected the TCRB CDR3s of Type 1 diabetes patients in all four CD4+ subsets.

The entirety of the isolated RNA underwent reverse transcription, so expressed TCRB transcripts were sequenced. Using immunoSEQ multiplex PCR, the repertoire was profiled, and TCRdb retains in-frame clones only, with some absent. The table shows about 160,000 clones, with around 63% occurring only once. These receptors have no known antigen. Sequenced sample: naive CD4+ T cells from blood. The receptors stem from a man aged 25 to 40 with type 1 diabetes.

The V and J genes are TRBV30 and TRBJ2-2; D is unclear. Per germline, CDR1 GTSNPN and CDR2 SVGIG (reference sequence). The CDR3 loop spans 13 amino acids. The V end was cut by 0 bases, the J end by 4 bases, with 6 bases between. In DNA, the CDR3 is TGTGCCTGGAGTGTACATCCCACCGGGGAGCTGTTTTTT. Its translation: CAWSVHPTGELFF.

The chain links TRBV30 to TRBJ2-1; D might be TRBD1 (6 bases). Germline CDR1 and CDR2: GTSNPN and SVGIG (reference sequence). The CDR3 has 12 amino acids. V lost 2 bases, J lost 9 bases, and 11 bases lay in between. The CDR3 sequence: CAWSMQGFEQFF. The CDR3, as DNA: TGTGCCTGGAGTATGCAGGGGTTTGAGCAGTTCTTC.

The chain is built from TRBV30 and TRBJ2-4; 9 bases are shared with TRBD1. Trimming cost V 3 bases and J 2 bases; bases outside gene matches: 11. Germline V gene data show CDR1 as GTSNPN and CDR2 as SVGIG (reference sequence). CDR3 length: 17 residues. The CDR3 reads CAWSAGDRDWPKNIQYF. CDR3 in DNA: TGTGCCTGGAGCGCTGGGGACAGGGATTGGCCCAAAAACATTCAGTACTTC.

The rearrangement uses TRBV29-1 and TRBJ2-1; D unclear. This CDR3 spans 14 amino acids. Trimming pared 6 bases from V and 0 bases from J, leaving 12 bases between. The germline CDR1 and CDR2 sequences are SQVTM and ANQGSEA. The CDR3 DNA follows: TGCAGCGTAGAAAGCCGAAGCTCCTACAATGAGCAGTTCTTC. It encodes CSVESRSSYNEQFF.

The chain joins TRBV29-1 to TRBJ2-5, with D unclear. Germline V gene lookup returns CDR1 SQVTM and CDR2 ANQGSEA. The CDR3 spans 12 residues. Trimming stripped 2 bases from V and 2 bases from J, with 6 bases between. The CDR3 protein is CSVEPQQETQYF. The CDR3 nucleotides read TGCAGCGTTGAACCCCAGCAAGAGACCCAGTACTTC.

The chain is built from TRBV7-2 and TRBJ2-6; TRBD2 aligns across 9 bases. The V gene end was trimmed by 3 bases and the J gene end by 0 bases; junction bases not matched to a gene: 6. The CDR3 totals 18 residues. The germline CDR1 and CDR2 sequences are SGHTA and FQGNSA. CDR3 in amino acids: CASSFTGTSNSGANVLTF. DNA of the CDR3: TGTGCCAGCAGCTTCACCGGGACTAGCAACTCTGGGGCCAACGTCCTGACTTTC.

The genes are TRBV30 and TRBJ1-5; D possibly corresponds to TRBD1 (5 bases). Germline V gives CDR1 GTSNPN, CDR2 SVGIG (reference sequence). The CDR3 spans 14 residues. Trimming pared 3 bases from V and 6 bases from J, leaving 15 bases between. The CDR3, as DNA: TGTGCCTGGAGCGGGACCGCAACTACTCAGCCCCAGCATTTT. It translates to CAWSGTATTQPQHF.

J is TRBJ2-1 and V is TRBV29-1, with TRBD1 matching over 7 bases. Germline CDR1 SQVTM, CDR2 ANQGSEA. Unmatched junction bases numbered 7, after V lost 5 bases and J lost 6 bases. This CDR3 comprises 13 residues. CDR3 protein: CSVPQGQVNEQFF. The CDR3 bases are TGCAGCGTTCCACAAGGACAGGTCAATGAGCAGTTCTTC.

V is TRBV2 and J is TRBJ2-2, with 7 positions matching TRBD2. CDR3 length: 14 amino acids. Germline V gene sequence: CDR1 SNHLY, CDR2 FYNNEI. Trimming cost V 6 bases and J 6 bases; bases outside gene matches: 7. In DNA form, the CDR3 reads TGTGCCAGCAGAGGGGCTAGCGGAGCCGGGGAGCTGTTTTTT. It is translated as CASRGASGAGELFF.

Comments on this clone: One end of the junction does not line up with germline, which may come from a read error. The chain employs TRBV4-3 and TRBJ1-2; perhaps TRBD1 as D (6 bases). The CDR3 contains 13 residues. Germline values: CDR1 LGHNA, CDR2 YSLEER. The CDR3 DNA reads as TGCGCCAGCAGCCAAGGTCCCGACAGGCGCAAGTACTTC. Translation: CASSQGPDRRKYF.

This clone was observed a single time. This sample includes further DNA sequences coding for the same CDR3. The chain is built from TRBV30 and TRBJ1-5, with D uncertain. The CDR3 is 12 amino acids. V dropped 2 bases and J dropped 6 bases, with 8 bases sitting between them. Looked up from germline, CDR1 is GTSNPN and CDR2 is SVGIG (reference sequence). The CDR3 sequence: CAWSQGSQPQHF. The CDR3 nucleotides read TGTGCCTGGAGTCAAGGAAGTCAGCCCCAGCATTTT.

This clone has only a few counts. J is TRBJ2-1 and V is TRBV9; the D gene is possibly TRBD2 (6 bases). Trimming left V 4 bases short and J 10 bases short, with 15 bases between. CDR1 is SGDLS, CDR2 YYNGEE, per germline. This CDR3 region has 13 residues. The CDR3 loop is CASSLAPRGEQFF. In nucleotides, the CDR3 is TGTGCCAGCAGCCTCGCCCCGCGGGGAGAGCAGTTCTTC.

This clone showed up just a few times. V gene TRBV29-1 combines with J gene TRBJ2-3; D gene uncertain. V lost 4 bases and J 6 bases, leaving 11 bases between the germline ends. Germline CDR1 SQVTM, CDR2 ANQGSEA. This CDR3 has 12 residues. In DNA form, the CDR3 reads TGCAGCGTTGCGGGTGGAATCGATACGCAGTATTTT. Amino acids: CSVAGGIDTQYF.

This clone was seen only once. V usage is TRBV4-3 and J usage is TRBJ1-1; D may be TRBD1 (6 bases). The germline V gene has CDR1 LGHNA and CDR2 YSLEER. The germline V and J ends were trimmed by 3 bases and 8 bases, with 13 bases remaining between them. This CDR3 is built from 13 residues. CDR3 residues: CASSQEYRVEAFF. In nucleotides, the CDR3 is TGCGCCAGCAGCCAGGAATACAGGGTGGAAGCTTTCTTT.

The V and J genes are TRBV20-1 and TRBJ2-5; D might be TRBD2 (5 bases). V was cut by 5 bases and J by 7 bases, with 8 bases left in between. The germline CDR1 and CDR2 sequences are DFQATT and SNEGSKA (reference sequence). CDR3 length equals 10 residues. This CDR3 is CSAGSGTQYF. CDR3 nucleotides: TGCAGTGCTGGCAGCGGGACCCAGTACTTC.